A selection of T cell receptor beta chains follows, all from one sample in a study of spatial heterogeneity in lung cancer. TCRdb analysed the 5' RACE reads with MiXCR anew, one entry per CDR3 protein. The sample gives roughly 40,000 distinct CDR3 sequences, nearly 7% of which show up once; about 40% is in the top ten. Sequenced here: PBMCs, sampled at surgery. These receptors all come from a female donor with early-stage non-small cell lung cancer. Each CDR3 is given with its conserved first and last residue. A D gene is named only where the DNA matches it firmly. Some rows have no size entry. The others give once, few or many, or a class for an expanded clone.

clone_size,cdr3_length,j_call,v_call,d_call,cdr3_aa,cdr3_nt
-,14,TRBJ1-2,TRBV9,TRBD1,CASSGTGWNYGYTF,TGTGCCAGCAGCGGGACAGGGTGGAACTATGGCTACACCTTC
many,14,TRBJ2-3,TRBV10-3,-,CAISEAGNPDTQYF,TGTGCCATCAGTGAAGCCGGAAATCCCGATACGCAGTATTTT
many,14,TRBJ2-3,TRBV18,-,CASSPIQDSASQYF,TGTGCCAGCTCACCAATACAGGACTCGGCCTCGCAGTATTTT
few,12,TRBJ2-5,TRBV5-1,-,CASSLNEETQYF,TGCGCCAGCAGCTTGAATGAGGAGACCCAGTACTTC
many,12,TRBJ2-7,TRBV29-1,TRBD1,CSVERTGNEQYF,TGCAGCGTTGAGAGGACAGGAAACGAGCAGTACTTC
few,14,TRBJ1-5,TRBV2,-,CASSEMRTNQPQHF,TGTGCCAGCAGTGAAATGCGAACCAATCAGCCCCAGCATTTT
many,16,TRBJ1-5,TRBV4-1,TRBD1,CASSQDYRGEGQPQHF,TGCGCCAGCAGCCAAGATTACAGGGGAGAGGGTCAGCCCCAGCATTTT
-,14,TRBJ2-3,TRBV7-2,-,CASGLQGRTDTQYF,TGTGCCAGCGGACTACAGGGACGCACAGATACGCAGTATTTT
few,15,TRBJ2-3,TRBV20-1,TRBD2,CSAREASGGADTQYF,TGCAGTGCTAGAGAGGCTAGCGGGGGTGCAGATACGCAGTATTTT
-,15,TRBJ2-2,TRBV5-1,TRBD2,CASSLASGGTGELFF,TGCGCCAGCAGCTTGGCCTCGGGGGGCACCGGGGAGCTGTTTTTT
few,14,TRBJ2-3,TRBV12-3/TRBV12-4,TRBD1,CASSPGDRIDTQYF,TGTGCCAGCAGTCCGGGGGACAGGATCGATACGCAGTATTTT
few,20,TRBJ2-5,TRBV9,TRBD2,CASSVAPGLAGRAWEETQYF,TGTGCCAGCAGCGTAGCCCCGGGACTAGCGGGGCGCGCCTGGGAAGAGACCCAGTACTTC
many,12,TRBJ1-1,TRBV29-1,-,CSVEDTNTEAFF,TGCAGCGTTGAAGACACGAACACTGAAGCTTTCTTT
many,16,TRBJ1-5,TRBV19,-,CASNDRSLMGNQPQHF,TGTGCCAGTAATGACAGGTCGTTGATGGGCAATCAGCCCCAGCATTTT
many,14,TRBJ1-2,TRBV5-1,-,CASSSASANYGYTF,TGCGCCAGCAGCTCGGCCTCAGCTAACTATGGCTACACCTTC
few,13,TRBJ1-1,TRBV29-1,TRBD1,CSVAGQMNTEAFF,TGCAGCGTTGCGGGACAGATGAACACTGAAGCTTTCTTT
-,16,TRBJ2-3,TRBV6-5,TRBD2,CASSYKGRGSTDTQYF,TGTGCCAGCAGTTACAAGGGGCGGGGGAGCACAGATACGCAGTATTTT
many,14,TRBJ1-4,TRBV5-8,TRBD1,CASSPGTVRGKLFF,TGTGCCAGCAGCCCAGGGACAGTTCGGGGGAAACTGTTTTTT
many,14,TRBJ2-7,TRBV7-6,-,CASSPRQDLYEQYF,TGTGCCAGCAGCCCCCGACAGGACCTTTACGAGCAGTACTTC
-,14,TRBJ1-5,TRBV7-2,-,CASSLAARDQPQHF,TGTGCCAGCAGCTTAGCAGCCAGGGACCAGCCCCAGCATTTT
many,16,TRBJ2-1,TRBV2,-,CASKGSGFYSYNEQFF,TGTGCCAGCAAAGGGAGCGGCTTCTACTCCTACAATGAGCAGTTCTTC
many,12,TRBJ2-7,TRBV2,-,CASSVLAYEQYF,TGTGCCAGCAGTGTGTTGGCCTACGAGCAGTACTTC